Listed below are T cell receptor beta chains from one sample, sequenced in a study of blood T cell repertoires in COVID-19. Generated by immunoSEQ multiplex PCR, the TCRdb table keeps only in-frame clones and is missing some. The sample contains 350,000 to 500,000 clones, approximately 90% of which appear only once. Sequenced input: PBMCs or T cells enriched from blood (not recorded which). The origin of the receptors is a woman between 18 and 29 years old who had been exposed to COVID-19. The CDR3 runs from the conserved cysteine through the conserved F or W. The order of the fields is D gene, clone size, J gene, V gene, CDR3 DNA, CDR3 protein. A D gene is named only where the DNA matches it firmly. Clone size, where shown, is once, few, many, or a class for clones that have expanded.

NA	NA	TRBJ1-3	TRBV3-1/TRBV3-2	TGTGCCAGCAGCCCCGACAGTTCTGGAAACACCATATATTTT	CASSPDSSGNTIYF
NA	NA	TRBJ2-5	TRBV29-1	TGCAGCGGAGGGATGGTCGGAGAGACCCAGTACTTC	CSGGMVGETQYF
TRBD1	few	TRBJ1-6	TRBV7-2	TGTGCCAGCAGCACCGAGGGGACAGGGACGTCACCCCTCCACTTT	CASSTEGTGTSPLHF
TRBD2	few	TRBJ2-7	TRBV5-1	TGCGCCAGCAGCTCCCTCGCCGGGACTAGCGGGAGACCCTACGAGCAGTACTTC	CASSSLAGTSGRPYEQYF
NA	NA	TRBJ2-7	TRBV7-9	TGTGCCAGCAGCCTCGGACTTTCCTACGAGCAGTACTTC	CASSLGLSYEQYF
NA	NA	TRBJ1-6	TRBV2	TGTGCCAGCAGCACGGACATCTATAATTCACCCCTCCACTTT	CASSTDIYNSPLHF
NA	NA	TRBJ2-5	TRBV24-1	TGTGCCACCAGTCAGGAGGTTTTGGGGACCCAGTACTTC	CATSQEVLGTQYF
TRBD1	NA	TRBJ1-2	TRBV2	TGTGCCAGCAGCGGGACAGGGGGGGGCTATGGCTACACCTTC	CASSGTGGGYGYTF
TRBD1	NA	TRBJ2-2	TRBV11-3	TGTGCCAGCAGCCTACAAGGACAGGTGGGTCAATGGAACACCGGGGAGCTGTTTTTT	CASSLQGQVGQWNTGELFF
NA	NA	TRBJ2-1	TRBV3-1/TRBV3-2	TGTGCCAGCAGCCAAGATCCGAATGAGCAGTTCTTC	CASSQDPNEQFF
NA	NA	TRBJ1-3	TRBV5-1	TGCGCCAGCAGCTTGGGACACGCCTCTGGAAACACCATATATTTT	CASSLGHASGNTIYF
TRBD1	NA	TRBJ1-6	TRBV6-6	TGTGCCAGCAGCAACCGACAGGGCTATAATTCACCCCTCCACTTT	CASSNRQGYNSPLHF
NA	NA	TRBJ2-2	TRBV11-3	TGTGCCAGCAGCTCGAGTAGCGCCAACACCGGGGAGCTGTTTTTT	CASSSSSANTGELFF
TRBD1	NA	TRBJ2-1	TRBV30	TGTGCCCACGCCCGGGACAGGGCTGGCAATGAGCAGTTCTTC	CAHARDRAGNEQFF
TRBD1	NA	TRBJ1-6	TRBV4-1	TGCGCCAGCAGCCAAGATCGCGGGACAGGGCTCGATTCACCCCTCCACTTT	CASSQDRGTGLDSPLHF
TRBD2	NA	TRBJ2-3	TRBV4-2	TGTGCCAGCAGCCAAGATTTGGCGGGGGGGACCACAGATACGCAGTATTTT	CASSQDLAGGTTDTQYF
TRBD2	few	TRBJ2-5	TRBV3-1/TRBV3-2	TGTGCCAGCAGCCCAGAGGTTAGCGGGTGGGAGACCCAGTACTTC	CASSPEVSGWETQYF
NA	NA	TRBJ2-7	TRBV6-5	TGTGCCAGCTCGAGGATTGGAGGGCCCTACGAGCAGTACTTC	CASSRIGGPYEQYF
TRBD2	NA	TRBJ2-3	TRBV10-1	TGCGCCAGCTCTAGCGGGAGGGCCTATAATACGCAGTATTTT	CASSSGRAYNTQYF
TRBD2	NA	TRBJ2-7	TRBV27	TGTGCCAGCAGTTTCCTTTCTAGCGGAGGATACGAGCAGTACTTC	CASSFLSSGGYEQYF
NA	NA	TRBJ1-2	TRBV13	TGTGCCAGCAGCTTAGTTGGCGTTCAGGATGGCTACACCTTC	CASSLVGVQDGYTF
NA	NA	TRBJ1-1	TRBV28	TGTGCCAGCACCGAGGTTGGAGGGGCGACTGAAGCTTTCTTT	CASTEVGGATEAFF
NA	few	TRBJ2-2	TRBV3-1/TRBV3-2	TGTGCCAGCAGCCAAGATGAAAACAGAAAGACCGGGGAGCTGTTTTTT	CASSQDENRKTGELFF
TRBD2	NA	TRBJ2-7	TRBV27	TGTGCCAGCAGCCGGTCAACTAGCGGGGGTTACGAGCAGTACTTC	CASSRSTSGGYEQYF
NA	NA	TRBJ2-1	TRBV4-1	TGCGCCAGCAGCCCACTAGACAATGAGCAGTTCTTC	CASSPLDNEQFF